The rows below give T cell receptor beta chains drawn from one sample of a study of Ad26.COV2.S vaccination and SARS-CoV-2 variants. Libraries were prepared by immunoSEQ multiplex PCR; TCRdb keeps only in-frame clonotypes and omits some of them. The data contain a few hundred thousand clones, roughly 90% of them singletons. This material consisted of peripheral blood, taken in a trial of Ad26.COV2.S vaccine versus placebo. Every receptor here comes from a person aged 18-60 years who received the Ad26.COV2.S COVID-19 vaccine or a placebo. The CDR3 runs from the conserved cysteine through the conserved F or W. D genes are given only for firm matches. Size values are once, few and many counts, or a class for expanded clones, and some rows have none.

DNA: TGCGCCAGCAGCCAAGATACAGCAAATCAGCCCCAGCATTTT
CDR3: CASSQDTANQPQHF
V: TRBV4-3
J: TRBJ1-5
D: -
size: -
length: 14

DNA: TGTGCCAGCAGCCAGACAAGGGAAGAGACCCAGTACTTC
CDR3: CASSQTREETQYF
V: TRBV16
J: TRBJ2-5
D: -
size: -
length: 13

DNA: TGTGCCAGCAGCGACCTGGGACTAGCGATCTACGAGCAGTACTTC
CDR3: CASSDLGLAIYEQYF
V: TRBV9
J: TRBJ2-7
D: TRBD2
size: -
length: 15

DNA: TGTGCCAGCAGCGGCCGGGGGGCGGCAGATACGCAGTATTTT
CDR3: CASSGRGAADTQYF
V: TRBV9
J: TRBJ2-3
D: -
size: -
length: 14

DNA: TGTGCCAGCAGCTTAAGTAATTATTCACCCCTCCACTTT
CDR3: CASSLSNYSPLHF
V: TRBV7-3
J: TRBJ1-6
D: -
size: once
length: 13

DNA: TGTGCCAGCTCACCACCTTTCCGGGACAGCGAAGAGACCCAGTACTTC
CDR3: CASSPPFRDSEETQYF
V: TRBV18
J: TRBJ2-5
D: TRBD1
size: -
length: 16

DNA: TGCGCCAGCAGCCAAGAGGTCATTCAGGGGGTAGCCAAAAACATTCAGTACTTC
CDR3: CASSQEVIQGVAKNIQYF
V: TRBV4-3
J: TRBJ2-4
D: TRBD1
size: -
length: 18

DNA: TGTGCCAGTAGTATTGGGCAGGGCTACGAGCAGTACTTC
CDR3: CASSIGQGYEQYF
V: TRBV19
J: TRBJ2-7
D: -
size: -
length: 13

DNA: TGCAGCGTTGCCGGGGGCGCCTACAATGAGCAGTTCTTC
CDR3: CSVAGGAYNEQFF
V: TRBV29-1
J: TRBJ2-1
D: -
size: -
length: 13

DNA: TGTGCCAGCAGTTACTTTCAGCGGGCCCCACAAGAGACCCAGTACTTC
CDR3: CASSYFQRAPQETQYF
V: TRBV6-2/TRBV6-3
J: TRBJ2-5
D: -
size: -
length: 16

DNA: TGTGCCAGCAGCTCCATACTTTTGGCAGGGGCCAACGAGCAGTACTTC
CDR3: CASSSILLAGANEQYF
V: TRBV5-6
J: TRBJ2-7
D: -
size: -
length: 16

DNA: TGTGCCAGCAGCTTTTTGGGGACTGGGTATGGCTACACCTTC
CDR3: CASSFLGTGYGYTF
V: TRBV7-2
J: TRBJ1-2
D: -
size: -
length: 14

DNA: TGTGCCAGTAGTATCCCAGGGTACCATGGCTACACCTTC
CDR3: CASSIPGYHGYTF
V: TRBV19
J: TRBJ1-2
D: -
size: -
length: 13

DNA: TGTGCCAGCAGCAAACAGGGTGGAGGAACTGGTTCCAACGTCCTGACTTTC
CDR3: CASSKQGGGTGSNVLTF
V: TRBV28
J: TRBJ2-6
D: -
size: -
length: 17

DNA: TGCAGCGTTGAATCCCGACCCTCCCCGACAGGGGGCTCCTACGAGCAGTACTTC
CDR3: CSVESRPSPTGGSYEQYF
V: TRBV29-1
J: TRBJ2-7
D: TRBD1
size: -
length: 18

DNA: TGTGCCAGCGAGGGGGGGGGAAACTATGGCTACACCTTC
CDR3: CASEGGGNYGYTF
V: TRBV2
J: TRBJ1-2
D: -
size: -
length: 13

DNA: TGTGCCAGCAGTTTCAGGGGGCGCGGGCAGCCCCAGCATTTT
CDR3: CASSFRGRGQPQHF
V: TRBV28
J: TRBJ1-5
D: TRBD1
size: -
length: 14

DNA: TGCGCCAGCAGCTTGGGTTACAGCGGGGGTGACAATGAGCAGTTCTTC
CDR3: CASSLGYSGGDNEQFF
V: TRBV5-1
J: TRBJ2-1
D: TRBD2
size: -
length: 16

DNA: TGTGCCAGTCGGGACAGGGCAACAGATACGCAGTATTTT
CDR3: CASRDRATDTQYF
V: TRBV2
J: TRBJ2-3
D: TRBD1
size: -
length: 13

DNA: TGTGCCAGCAGTTACTCGAGGGATCAGGGACCCCCGGACACTGAAGCTTTCTTT
CDR3: CASSYSRDQGPPDTEAFF
V: TRBV6-7
J: TRBJ1-1
D: -
size: -
length: 18

DNA: TGTGCCAGCAGGACTGGACAGGTTAGCAATCAGCCCCAGCATTTT
CDR3: CASRTGQVSNQPQHF
V: TRBV28
J: TRBJ1-5
D: TRBD1
size: -
length: 15

DNA: TGTGCCAGCAGCTCACTGGGACTAGCGGTAGAAGATACGCAGTATTTT
CDR3: CASSSLGLAVEDTQYF
V: TRBV5-8
J: TRBJ2-3
D: TRBD2
size: once
length: 16

DNA: TGTGCCATCAGTGAGTCCGGGGCTGGGGCCAACGTCCTGACTTTC
CDR3: CAISESGAGANVLTF
V: TRBV10-3
J: TRBJ2-6
D: -
size: -
length: 15

DNA: TGTGCCAGTAGTATAGTTCCAGGGTCCTACGAGCAGTACTTC
CDR3: CASSIVPGSYEQYF
V: TRBV19
J: TRBJ2-7
D: -
size: -
length: 14

DNA: TGCGCCAGCAGCCAAGTGGAGAGATTTAACACTGAAGCTTTCTTT
CDR3: CASSQVERFNTEAFF
V: TRBV4-3
J: TRBJ1-1
D: -
size: -
length: 15

DNA: TGTGCCTGGAGCGTTGGACAAGCGAACACCGGGGAGCTGTTTTTT
CDR3: CAWSVGQANTGELFF
V: TRBV30
J: TRBJ2-2
D: -
size: -
length: 15

DNA: TGCGCCAGCAGGTCGAACTACGAGCAGTACTTC
CDR3: CASRSNYEQYF
V: TRBV5-1
J: TRBJ2-7
D: -
size: -
length: 11

DNA: TGTGCCAGCAGTGAGGGAAGGGACAAGGGCAATCAGCCCCAGCATTTT
CDR3: CASSEGRDKGNQPQHF
V: TRBV6-2/TRBV6-3
J: TRBJ1-5
D: -
size: -
length: 16

DNA: TGTGCCAGCAGCTTAAGTTTTGCAACTAATGAAAAACTGTTTTTT
CDR3: CASSLSFATNEKLFF
V: TRBV7-6
J: TRBJ1-4
D: -
size: once
length: 15

DNA: TGTGCCACCAGCGGCCGGGACGGGAGTAGAGGTGGCAATCAGCCCCAGCATTTT
CDR3: CATSGRDGSRGGNQPQHF
V: TRBV15
J: TRBJ1-5
D: -
size: once
length: 18

DNA: TGTGCCAGCAGCCAAGGAAGACAGGGGTACCGCAATGAGCAGTTCTTC
CDR3: CASSQGRQGYRNEQFF
V: TRBV14
J: TRBJ2-1
D: TRBD1
size: -
length: 16

DNA: TGTGCCAGCAGTCGGACTTTAAGCTCTGGAAACACCATATATTTT
CDR3: CASSRTLSSGNTIYF
V: TRBV2
J: TRBJ1-3
D: -
size: -
length: 15

DNA: TGTGCCAGCACCCACAGGCATGGCTACACCTTC
CDR3: CASTHRHGYTF
V: TRBV28
J: TRBJ1-2
D: -
size: -
length: 11

DNA: TGCGCCAGCAGCTTGGACCAGAGCTCCTACGAGCAGTACTTC
CDR3: CASSLDQSSYEQYF
V: TRBV5-1
J: TRBJ2-7
D: -
size: -
length: 14

DNA: TGTGCCAGCAGTATAACCACAGGGACGGGTTACACCGGGGAGCTGTTTTTT
CDR3: CASSITTGTGYTGELFF
V: TRBV27
J: TRBJ2-2
D: -
size: -
length: 17

DNA: TGTGCCTGGAGTAGGGTTAAGAGGGGGCAGAGATCCTACGAGCAGTACTTC
CDR3: CAWSRVKRGQRSYEQYF
V: TRBV30
J: TRBJ2-7
D: TRBD1
size: -
length: 17

DNA: TGTGCCAGTATGGTTGGACCCACCGGCACCCAGTACTTC
CDR3: CASMVGPTGTQYF
V: TRBV19
J: TRBJ2-5
D: -
size: -
length: 13

DNA: TGTGCCAGTAGTACCGCGGGGGTCTCCTACAATGAGCAGTTCTTC
CDR3: CASSTAGVSYNEQFF
V: TRBV19
J: TRBJ2-1
D: TRBD2
size: -
length: 15

DNA: TGTGCCAGCAGTTACAGGGGCAGTGAGCAGTACTTC
CDR3: CASSYRGSEQYF
V: TRBV6-5
J: TRBJ2-7
D: -
size: -
length: 12

DNA: TGTGCCTGGAGAGAACGCGGGACAGGAAGTAGCTATGGCTACACCTTC
CDR3: CAWRERGTGSSYGYTF
V: TRBV30
J: TRBJ1-2
D: TRBD1
size: -
length: 16

DNA: TGTGCCAGCAGTTCGGGAATGGAGGGGGGGAACACAGATACGCAGTATTTT
CDR3: CASSSGMEGGNTDTQYF
V: TRBV6-2/TRBV6-3
J: TRBJ2-3
D: -
size: -
length: 17

DNA: TGTGCCAGCAGAATGGGAACTCCGTGGGAGACCCAGTACTTC
CDR3: CASRMGTPWETQYF
V: TRBV28
J: TRBJ2-5
D: -
size: -
length: 14

DNA: TGTGCCAGCAGCTTATTCGGGACAGGGGGCTACAATGAGCAGTTCTTC
CDR3: CASSLFGTGGYNEQFF
V: TRBV7-9
J: TRBJ2-1
D: TRBD1
size: -
length: 16

DNA: TGTGCCATCAGTGAGTCGAAGGACAGGATTGTAGCTTTCTTT
CDR3: CAISESKDRIVAFF
V: TRBV10-3
J: TRBJ1-1
D: TRBD1
size: -
length: 14

DNA: TGTGCCAGCAGTTTACGGACTACCGGGGAGACCCAGTACTTC
CDR3: CASSLRTTGETQYF
V: TRBV28
J: TRBJ2-5
D: -
size: -
length: 14

DNA: TGTGCCAGCAGCCCCTGGGGGGGTCACACCATATATTTT
CDR3: CASSPWGGHTIYF
V: TRBV9
J: TRBJ1-3
D: -
size: -
length: 13

DNA: TGTGCCAGTAGCGAGACGGGGGGAGGCACCGGGGAGCTGTTTTTT
CDR3: CASSETGGGTGELFF
V: TRBV19
J: TRBJ2-2
D: TRBD2
size: -
length: 15

DNA: TGTGCCAGCAGGGGGGTTAACAATGAGCAGTTCTTC
CDR3: CASRGVNNEQFF
V: TRBV12-3/TRBV12-4
J: TRBJ2-1
D: -
size: -
length: 12

DNA: TGCGCCAGCAGCTTGTACTCTGCAGGCCCAGGGGATGAGCAGTTCTTC
CDR3: CASSLYSAGPGDEQFF
V: TRBV5-1
J: TRBJ2-1
D: -
size: -
length: 16

DNA: TGTGCCAGCAGCGTCCGGACAGGGGACACCGGGGAGCTGTTTTTT
CDR3: CASSVRTGDTGELFF
V: TRBV2
J: TRBJ2-2
D: TRBD1
size: few
length: 15

DNA: TGTGCCAGCAGCTTCGTAGGCTCTGGGGCCAACGTCCTGACTTTC
CDR3: CASSFVGSGANVLTF
V: TRBV7-9
J: TRBJ2-6
D: -
size: -
length: 15

DNA: TGTGCCAGCAGCTTGGTGGGCAGTTCCTACAATGAGCAGTTCTTC
CDR3: CASSLVGSSYNEQFF
V: TRBV5-4
J: TRBJ2-1
D: -
size: -
length: 15

DNA: TGCAGTGCTGGGACACGAACCTTT
CDR3: CSAGTRTF
V: TRBV20-1
J: TRBJ1-1
D: -
size: -
length: 8